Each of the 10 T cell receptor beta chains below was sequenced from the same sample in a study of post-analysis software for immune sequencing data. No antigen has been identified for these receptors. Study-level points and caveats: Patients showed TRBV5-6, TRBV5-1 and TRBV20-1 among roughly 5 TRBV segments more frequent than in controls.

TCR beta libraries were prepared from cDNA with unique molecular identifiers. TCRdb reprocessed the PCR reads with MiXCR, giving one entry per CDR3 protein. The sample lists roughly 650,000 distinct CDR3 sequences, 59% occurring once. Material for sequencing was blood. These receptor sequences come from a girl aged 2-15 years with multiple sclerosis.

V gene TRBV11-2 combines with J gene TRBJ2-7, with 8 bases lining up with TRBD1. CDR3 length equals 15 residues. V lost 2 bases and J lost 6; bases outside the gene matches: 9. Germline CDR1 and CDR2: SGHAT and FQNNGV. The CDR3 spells CASSLTRDRLGEQYF. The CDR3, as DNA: TGTGCCAGCAGCTTAACCCGGGACAGGCTGGGCGAGCAGTACTTC.

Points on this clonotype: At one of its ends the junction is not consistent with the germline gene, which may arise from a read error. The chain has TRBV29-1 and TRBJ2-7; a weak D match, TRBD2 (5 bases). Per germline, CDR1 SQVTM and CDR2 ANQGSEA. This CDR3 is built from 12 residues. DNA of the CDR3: TGCAGCTTATGGGTGGAGAGGGAGACCCAGTGCTTC. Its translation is CSLWVERETQCF.

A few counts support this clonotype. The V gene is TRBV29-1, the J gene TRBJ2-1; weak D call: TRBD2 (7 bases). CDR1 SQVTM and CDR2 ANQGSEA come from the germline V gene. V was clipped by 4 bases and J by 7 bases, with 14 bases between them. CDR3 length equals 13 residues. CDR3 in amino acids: CSVVGRGGNEQFF. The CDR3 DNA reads TGCAGCGTTGTGGGCAGGGGAGGGAATGAGCAGTTCTTC.

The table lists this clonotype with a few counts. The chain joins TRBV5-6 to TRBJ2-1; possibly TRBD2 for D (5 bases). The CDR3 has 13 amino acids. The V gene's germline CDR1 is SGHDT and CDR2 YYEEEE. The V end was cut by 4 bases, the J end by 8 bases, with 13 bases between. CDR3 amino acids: CASSMVGEDEQFF. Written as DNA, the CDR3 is TGTGCCAGCAGCATGGTCGGGGAAGATGAGCAGTTCTTC.

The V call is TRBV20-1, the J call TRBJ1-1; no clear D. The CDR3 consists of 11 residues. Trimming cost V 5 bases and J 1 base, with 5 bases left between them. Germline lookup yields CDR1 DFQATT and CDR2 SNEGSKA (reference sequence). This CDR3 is CSAGENTEAFF. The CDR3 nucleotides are TGCAGTGCTGGGGAGAACACTGAAGCTTTCTTT.

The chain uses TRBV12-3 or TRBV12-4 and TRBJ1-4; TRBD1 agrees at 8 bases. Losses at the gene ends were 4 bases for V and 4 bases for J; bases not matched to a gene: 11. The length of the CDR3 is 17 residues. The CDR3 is CASSSGQGPPYNEKLFF. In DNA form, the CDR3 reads TGTGCCAGCAGTTCCGGACAGGGACCCCCTTATAATGAAAAACTGTTTTTT.

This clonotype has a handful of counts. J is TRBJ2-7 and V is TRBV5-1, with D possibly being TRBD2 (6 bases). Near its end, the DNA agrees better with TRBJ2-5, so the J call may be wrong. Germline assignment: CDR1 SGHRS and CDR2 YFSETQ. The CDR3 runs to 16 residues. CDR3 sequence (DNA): TGCGCCAGCAGCCTGCGTCGCGGTCAAGGAGGGGAGACCCAGTACTTC. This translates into CASSLRRGQGGETQYF.

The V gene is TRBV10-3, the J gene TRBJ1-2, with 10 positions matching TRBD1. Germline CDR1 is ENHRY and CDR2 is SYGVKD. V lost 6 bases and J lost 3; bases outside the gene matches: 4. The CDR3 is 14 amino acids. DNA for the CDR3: TGTGCCATCAGCGCCGGGACAGGGGACTATGGCTACACCTTC. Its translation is CAISAGTGDYGYTF.

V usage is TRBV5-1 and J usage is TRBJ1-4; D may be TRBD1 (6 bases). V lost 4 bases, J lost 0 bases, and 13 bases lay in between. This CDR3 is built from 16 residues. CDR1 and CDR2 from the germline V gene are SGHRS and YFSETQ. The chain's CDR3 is CASSRLQGATNEKLFF. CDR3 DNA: TGCGCCAGCAGCCGTCTACAGGGAGCAACTAATGAAAAACTGTTTTTT.

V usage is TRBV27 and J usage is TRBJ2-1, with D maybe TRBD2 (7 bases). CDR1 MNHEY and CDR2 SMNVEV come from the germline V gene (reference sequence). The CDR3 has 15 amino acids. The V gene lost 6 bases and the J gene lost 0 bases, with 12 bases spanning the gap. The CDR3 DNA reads TGTGCCAGCAGGGTCGGGGGGCTCTCCTACAATGAGCAGTTCTTC. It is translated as CASRVGGLSYNEQFF.